This T cell receptor (beta chain) derives from a study of blood T cell repertoires in COVID-19. Clones were sequenced by immunoSEQ multiplex PCR, and TCRdb holds only the in-frame ones, with some missing. The table lists 150,000 to 200,000 clones, about 74% of them singletons, with about 3% in the top ten. Trimming at V came to 4 bases and at J to 6 bases, leaving 11 bases not matched to a gene. The CDR3 totals 16 residues. Looked up from germline, CDR1 is SGDLS and CDR2 is YYNGEE. The chain uses TRBV9 and TRBJ2-7, with TRBD1 identical over 12 bases. Sequencing was carried out using peripheral blood. The clonotype was recovered from an elderly woman with acute or convalescent COVID-19. The CDR3 region has the DNA TGTGCCAGCAGCTTAAGCGCCGGGACAGGGGGCAGCGAGCAGTACTTC. Translation: CASSLSAGTGGSEQYF.